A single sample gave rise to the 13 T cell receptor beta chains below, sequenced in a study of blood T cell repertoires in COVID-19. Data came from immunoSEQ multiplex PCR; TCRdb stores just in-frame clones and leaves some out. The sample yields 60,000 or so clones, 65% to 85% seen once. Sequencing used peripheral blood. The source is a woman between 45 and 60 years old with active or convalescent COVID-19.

In DNA form, the CDR3 reads TGTGCCTGGAGTGTACAGGGCAGTGGGGGCTACACCTTC. It encodes CAWSVQGSGGYTF. This chain links TRBV30 with TRBJ1-2, with D maybe TRBD1 (6 bases). The V end was cut by 0 bases, the J end by 8 bases, with 13 bases between. This CDR3 region has 13 residues. Germline CDR1 and CDR2: GTSNPN and SVGIG (reference sequence).

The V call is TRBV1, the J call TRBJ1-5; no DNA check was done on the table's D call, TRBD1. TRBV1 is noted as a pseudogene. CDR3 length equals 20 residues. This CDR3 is CTSSQDQGQGPAYLDQPQHF. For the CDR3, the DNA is TGCACCAGCAGCCAAGATCAGGGACAGGGGCCCGCATACCTAGATCAGCCCCAGCATTTT.

This CDR3 is CASSSGQGETQNIQYF. The CDR3 DNA reads TGTGCCAGCAGCAGCGGACAGGGGGAGACCCAAAACATTCAGTACTTC. The chain combines TRBV21-1 with TRBJ2-4; the D call of TRBD1 is as the table states it, not checked on the DNA. TRBV21-1 is a pseudogene locus. CDR3 size: 16 residues.

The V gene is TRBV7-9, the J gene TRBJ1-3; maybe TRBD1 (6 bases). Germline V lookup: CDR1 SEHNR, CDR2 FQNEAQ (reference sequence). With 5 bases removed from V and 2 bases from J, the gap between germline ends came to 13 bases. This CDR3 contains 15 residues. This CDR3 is CASSLTGLAGNTIYF. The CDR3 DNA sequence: TGTGCCAGCAGCCTAACAGGGTTAGCTGGAAACACCATATATTTT.

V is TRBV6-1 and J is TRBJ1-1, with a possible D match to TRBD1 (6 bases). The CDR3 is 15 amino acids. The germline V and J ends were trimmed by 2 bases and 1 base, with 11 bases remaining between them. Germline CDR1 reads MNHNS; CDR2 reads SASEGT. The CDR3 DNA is TGTGCCAGCAGTGAACTCGGGGGGCCGAACACTGAAGCTTTCTTT. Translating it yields CASSELGGPNTEAFF.

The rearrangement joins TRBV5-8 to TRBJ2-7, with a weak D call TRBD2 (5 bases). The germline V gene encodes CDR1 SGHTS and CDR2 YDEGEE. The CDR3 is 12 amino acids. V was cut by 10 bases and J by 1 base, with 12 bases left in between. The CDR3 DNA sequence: TGTGCCTCAAAGAGGGTTTCCTACGAGCAGTACTTC. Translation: CASKRVSYEQYF.

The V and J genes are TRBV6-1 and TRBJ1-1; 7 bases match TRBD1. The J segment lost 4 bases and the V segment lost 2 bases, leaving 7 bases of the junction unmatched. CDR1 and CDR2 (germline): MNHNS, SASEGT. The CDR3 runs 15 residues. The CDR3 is CASSEWDSPPTEAFF. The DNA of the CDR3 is TGTGCCAGCAGTGAATGGGACAGTCCGCCCACTGAAGCTTTCTTT.

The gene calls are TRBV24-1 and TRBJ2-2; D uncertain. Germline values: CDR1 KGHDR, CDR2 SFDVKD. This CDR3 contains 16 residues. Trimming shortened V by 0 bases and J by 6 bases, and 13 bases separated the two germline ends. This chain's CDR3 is CATSDLLTQVPGELFF. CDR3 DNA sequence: TGTGCCACCAGTGATTTGCTGACCCAGGTACCCGGGGAGCTGTTTTTT.

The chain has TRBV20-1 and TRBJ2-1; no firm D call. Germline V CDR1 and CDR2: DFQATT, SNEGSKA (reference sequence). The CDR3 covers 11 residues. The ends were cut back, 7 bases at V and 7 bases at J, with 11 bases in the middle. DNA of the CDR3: TGCAGTGGAAGCCACAGAAATGAGCAGTTCTTC. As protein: CSGSHRNEQFF.

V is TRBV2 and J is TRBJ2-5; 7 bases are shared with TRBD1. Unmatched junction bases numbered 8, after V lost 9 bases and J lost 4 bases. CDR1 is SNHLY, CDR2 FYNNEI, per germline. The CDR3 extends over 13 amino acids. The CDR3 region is CARQTGLGETQYF. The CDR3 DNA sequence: TGTGCCAGGCAGACAGGGTTGGGAGAGACCCAGTACTTC.

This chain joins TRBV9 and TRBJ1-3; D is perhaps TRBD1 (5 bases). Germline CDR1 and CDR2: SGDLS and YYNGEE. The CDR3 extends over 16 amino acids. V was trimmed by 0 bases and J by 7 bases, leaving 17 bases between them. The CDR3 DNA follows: TGTGCCAGCAGCGTAGCGGTGGGGGGGTCCCACAACACCATATATTTT. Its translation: CASSVAVGGSHNTIYF.

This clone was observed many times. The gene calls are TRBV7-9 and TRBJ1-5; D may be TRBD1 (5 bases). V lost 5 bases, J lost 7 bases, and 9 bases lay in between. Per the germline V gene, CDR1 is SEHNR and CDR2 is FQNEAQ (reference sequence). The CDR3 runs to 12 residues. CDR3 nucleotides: TGTGCCAGCAGCGTAGGGGCCCAGCCCCAGCATTTT. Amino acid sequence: CASSVGAQPQHF.

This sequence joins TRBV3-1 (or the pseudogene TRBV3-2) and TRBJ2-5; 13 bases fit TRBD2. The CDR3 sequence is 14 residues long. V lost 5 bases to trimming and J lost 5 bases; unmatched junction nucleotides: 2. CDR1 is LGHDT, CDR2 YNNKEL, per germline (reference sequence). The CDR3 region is CASSSGLAGETQYF. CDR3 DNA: TGTGCCAGCAGCTCGGGACTAGCGGGGGAGACCCAGTACTTC.